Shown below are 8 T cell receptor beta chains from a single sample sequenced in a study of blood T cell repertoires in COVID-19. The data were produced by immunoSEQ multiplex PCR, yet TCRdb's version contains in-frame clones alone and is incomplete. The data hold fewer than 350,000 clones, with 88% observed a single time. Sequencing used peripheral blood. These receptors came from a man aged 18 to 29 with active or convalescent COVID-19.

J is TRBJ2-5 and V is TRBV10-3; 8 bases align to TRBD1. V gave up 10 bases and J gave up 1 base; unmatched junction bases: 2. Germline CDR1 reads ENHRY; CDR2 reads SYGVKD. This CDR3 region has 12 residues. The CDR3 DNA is TGTGCCACGGGACAGGCCCAAGAGACCCAGTACTTC. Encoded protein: CATGQAQETQYF.

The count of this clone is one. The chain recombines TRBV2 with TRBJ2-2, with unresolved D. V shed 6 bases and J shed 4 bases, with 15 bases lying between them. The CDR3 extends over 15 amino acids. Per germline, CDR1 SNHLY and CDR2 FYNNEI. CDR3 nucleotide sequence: TGTGCCAGCAGAGCATTAGCTTCGGTCACCGGGGAGCTGTTTTTT. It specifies CASRALASVTGELFF.

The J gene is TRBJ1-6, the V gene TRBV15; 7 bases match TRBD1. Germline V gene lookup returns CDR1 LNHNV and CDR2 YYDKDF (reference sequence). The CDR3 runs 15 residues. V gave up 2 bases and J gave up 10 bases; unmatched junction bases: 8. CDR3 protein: CATSRTGALISPLHF. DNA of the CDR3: TGTGCCACCAGCAGAACAGGGGCCCTAATATCACCCCTCCACTTT.

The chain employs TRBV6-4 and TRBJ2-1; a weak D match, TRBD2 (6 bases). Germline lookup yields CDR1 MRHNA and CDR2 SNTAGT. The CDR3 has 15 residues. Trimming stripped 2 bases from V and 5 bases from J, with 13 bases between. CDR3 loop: CASSDRVGGNNEQFF. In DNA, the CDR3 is TGTGCCAGCAGTGACCGAGTCGGGGGAAACAATGAGCAGTTCTTC.

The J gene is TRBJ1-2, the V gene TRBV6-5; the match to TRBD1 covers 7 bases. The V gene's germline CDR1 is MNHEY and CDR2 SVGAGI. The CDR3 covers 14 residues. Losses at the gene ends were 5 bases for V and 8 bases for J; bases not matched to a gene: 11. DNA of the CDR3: TGTGCCAGCAGTAATTATGGACAGGCCCAAGGCTACACCTTC. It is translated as CASSNYGQAQGYTF.

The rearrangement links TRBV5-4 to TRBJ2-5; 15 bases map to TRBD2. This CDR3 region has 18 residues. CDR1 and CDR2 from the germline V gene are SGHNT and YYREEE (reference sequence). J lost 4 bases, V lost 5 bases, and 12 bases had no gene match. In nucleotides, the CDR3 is TGTGCCAGCAGGCCGGGGACTAGCGGGGGGCCTATCGGAGAGACCCAGTACTTC. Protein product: CASRPGTSGGPIGETQYF.

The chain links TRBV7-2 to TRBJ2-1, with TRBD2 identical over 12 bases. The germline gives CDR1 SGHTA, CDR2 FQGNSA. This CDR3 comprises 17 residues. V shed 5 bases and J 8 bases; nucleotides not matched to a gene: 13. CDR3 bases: TGTGCCAGCAGCCCCACCGGGCTAGCGGGGGGGTATGATGAGCAGTTCTTC. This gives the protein CASSPTGLAGGYDEQFF.

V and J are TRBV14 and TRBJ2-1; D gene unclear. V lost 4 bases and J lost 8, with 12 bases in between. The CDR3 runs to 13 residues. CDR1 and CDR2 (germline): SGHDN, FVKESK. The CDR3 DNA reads TGTGCCAGCAGCCTGGCTCTGGGCGATGAGCAGTTCTTC. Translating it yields CASSLALGDEQFF.